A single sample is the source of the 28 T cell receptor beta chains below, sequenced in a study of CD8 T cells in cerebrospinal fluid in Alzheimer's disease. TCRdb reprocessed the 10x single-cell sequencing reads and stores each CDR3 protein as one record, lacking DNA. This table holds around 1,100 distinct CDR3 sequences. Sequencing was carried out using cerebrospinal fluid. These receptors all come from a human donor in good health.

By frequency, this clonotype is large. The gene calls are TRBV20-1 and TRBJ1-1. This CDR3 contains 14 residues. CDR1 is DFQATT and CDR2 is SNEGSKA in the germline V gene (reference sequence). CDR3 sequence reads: CSPIPPSWGTEAFF.

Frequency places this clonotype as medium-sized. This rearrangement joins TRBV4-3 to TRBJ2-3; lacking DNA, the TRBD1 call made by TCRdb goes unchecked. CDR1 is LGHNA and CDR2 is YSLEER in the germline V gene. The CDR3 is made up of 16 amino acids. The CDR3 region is CASSQEGRGYTDTQYF.

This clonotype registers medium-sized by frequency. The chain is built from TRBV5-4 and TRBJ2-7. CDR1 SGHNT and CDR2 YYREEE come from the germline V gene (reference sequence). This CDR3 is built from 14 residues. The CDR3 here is CASSSNERGHEQYF.

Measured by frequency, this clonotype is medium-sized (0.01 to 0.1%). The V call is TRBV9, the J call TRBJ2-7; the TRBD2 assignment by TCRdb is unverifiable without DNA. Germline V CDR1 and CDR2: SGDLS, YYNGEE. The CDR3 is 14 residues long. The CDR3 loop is CASSVASGSYEQYF.

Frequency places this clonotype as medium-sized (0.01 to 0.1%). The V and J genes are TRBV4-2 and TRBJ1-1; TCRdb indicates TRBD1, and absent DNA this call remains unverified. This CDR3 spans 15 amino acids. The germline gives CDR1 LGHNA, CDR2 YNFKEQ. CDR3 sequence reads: CASSQAGTGNTEAFF.

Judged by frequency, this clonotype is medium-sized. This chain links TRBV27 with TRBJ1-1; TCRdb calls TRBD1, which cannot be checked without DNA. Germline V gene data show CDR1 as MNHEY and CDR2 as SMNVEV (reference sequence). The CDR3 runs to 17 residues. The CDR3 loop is CASSYTGQGGPGTEAFF.

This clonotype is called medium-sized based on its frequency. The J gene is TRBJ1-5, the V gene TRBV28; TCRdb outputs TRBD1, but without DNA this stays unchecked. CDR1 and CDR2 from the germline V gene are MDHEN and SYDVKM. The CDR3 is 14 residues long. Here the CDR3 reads CASSPRTNNQPQHF. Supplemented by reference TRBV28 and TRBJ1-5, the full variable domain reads DVKVTQSSRYLVKRTGEKVFLECVQDMDHENMFWYRQDPGLGLRLIYFSYDVKMKEKGDIPEGYSVSREKKERFSLILESASTNQTSMYLCASSPRTNNQPQHFGDGTRLSIL.

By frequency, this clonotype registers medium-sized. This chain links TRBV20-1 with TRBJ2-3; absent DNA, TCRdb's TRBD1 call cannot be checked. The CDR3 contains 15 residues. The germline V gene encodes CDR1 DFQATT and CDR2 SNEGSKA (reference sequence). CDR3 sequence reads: CSARVHRGRTDTQYF.

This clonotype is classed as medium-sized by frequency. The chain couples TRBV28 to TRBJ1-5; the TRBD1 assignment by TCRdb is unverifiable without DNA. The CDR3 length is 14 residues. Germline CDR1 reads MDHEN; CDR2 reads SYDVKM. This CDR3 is CASRTPTLNQLQHF.

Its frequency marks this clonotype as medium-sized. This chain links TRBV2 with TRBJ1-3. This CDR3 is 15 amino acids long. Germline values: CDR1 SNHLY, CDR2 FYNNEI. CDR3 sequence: CASSVEVFSGNTIYF.

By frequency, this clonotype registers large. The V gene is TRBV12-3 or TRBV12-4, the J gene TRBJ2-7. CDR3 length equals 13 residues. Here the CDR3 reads CASSYGFYYEQYF.

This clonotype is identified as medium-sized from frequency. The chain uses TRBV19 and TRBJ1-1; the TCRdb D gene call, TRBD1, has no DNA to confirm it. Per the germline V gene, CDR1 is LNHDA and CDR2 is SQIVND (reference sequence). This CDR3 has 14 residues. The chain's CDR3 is CAAGGDRANTEAFF.

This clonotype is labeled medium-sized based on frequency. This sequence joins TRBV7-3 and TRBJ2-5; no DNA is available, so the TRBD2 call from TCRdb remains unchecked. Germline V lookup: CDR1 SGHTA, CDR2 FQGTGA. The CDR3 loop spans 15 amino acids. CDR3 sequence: CASSLSGRALETQYF.

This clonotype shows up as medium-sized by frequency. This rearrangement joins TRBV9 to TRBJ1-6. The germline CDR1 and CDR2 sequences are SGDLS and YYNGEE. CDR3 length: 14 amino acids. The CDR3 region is CASSVRPVNSPLHF. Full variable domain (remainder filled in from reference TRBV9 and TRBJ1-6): DSGVTQTPKHLITATGQRVTLRCSPRSGDLSVYWYQQSLDQGLQFLIQYYNGEERAKGNILERFSAQQFPDLHSELNLSSLELGDSALYFCASSVRPVNSPLHFGNGTRLTVT.

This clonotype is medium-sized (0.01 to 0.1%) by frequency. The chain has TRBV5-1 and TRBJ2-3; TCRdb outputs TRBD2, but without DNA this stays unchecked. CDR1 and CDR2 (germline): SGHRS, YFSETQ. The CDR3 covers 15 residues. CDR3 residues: CASSLLAGGPDTQYF.

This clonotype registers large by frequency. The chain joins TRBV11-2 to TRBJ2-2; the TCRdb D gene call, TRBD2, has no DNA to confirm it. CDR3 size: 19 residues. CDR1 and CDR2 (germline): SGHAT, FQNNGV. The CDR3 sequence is CASSFLRARRRSNTGELFF.

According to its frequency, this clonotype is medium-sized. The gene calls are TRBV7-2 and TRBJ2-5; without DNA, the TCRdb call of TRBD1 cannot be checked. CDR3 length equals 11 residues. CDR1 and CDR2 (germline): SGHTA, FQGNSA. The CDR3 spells CASSLGRGQYF.

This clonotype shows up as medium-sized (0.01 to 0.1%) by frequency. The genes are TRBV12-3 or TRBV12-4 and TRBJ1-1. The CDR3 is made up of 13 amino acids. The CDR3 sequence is CASSLKMNTEAFF.

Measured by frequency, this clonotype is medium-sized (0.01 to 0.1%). CDR3 loop: CASSEAQPGLASEQYF. J is TRBJ2-7 and V is TRBV6-1; TCRdb's D gene call, TRBD2, goes unchecked for lack of DNA. Germline V gene lookup returns CDR1 MNHNS and CDR2 SASEGT. The CDR3 covers 16 residues.

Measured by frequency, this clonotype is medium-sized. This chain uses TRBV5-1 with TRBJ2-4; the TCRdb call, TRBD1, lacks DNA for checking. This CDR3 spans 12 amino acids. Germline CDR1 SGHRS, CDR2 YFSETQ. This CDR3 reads CASGTGGNIQYF. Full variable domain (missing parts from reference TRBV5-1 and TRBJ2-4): KAGVTQTPRYLIKTRGQQVTLSCSPISGHRSVSWYQQTPGQGLQFLFEYFSETQRNKGNFPGRFSGRQFSNSRSEMNVSTLELGDSALYLCASGTGGNIQYFGAGTRLSVL.

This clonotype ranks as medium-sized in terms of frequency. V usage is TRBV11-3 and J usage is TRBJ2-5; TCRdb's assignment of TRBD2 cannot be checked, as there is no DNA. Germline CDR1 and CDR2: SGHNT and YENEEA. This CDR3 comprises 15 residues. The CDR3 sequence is CASSGVGAGSVAQYF.

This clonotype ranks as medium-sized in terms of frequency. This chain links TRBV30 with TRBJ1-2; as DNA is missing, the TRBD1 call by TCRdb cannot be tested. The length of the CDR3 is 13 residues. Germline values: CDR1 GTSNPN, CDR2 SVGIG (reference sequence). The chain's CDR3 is CAWNPGQGSGYTF.

The CDR3 protein is CASSFGTGVPNEQFF. This chain links TRBV19 with TRBJ2-1; the TCRdb call, TRBD1, lacks DNA for checking. Germline lookup yields CDR1 LNHDA and CDR2 SQIVND (reference sequence). This CDR3 contains 15 residues.

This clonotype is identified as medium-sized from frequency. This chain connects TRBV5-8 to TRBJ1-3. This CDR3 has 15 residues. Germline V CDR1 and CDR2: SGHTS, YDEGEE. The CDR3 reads CASSRSPYSGNTIYF.

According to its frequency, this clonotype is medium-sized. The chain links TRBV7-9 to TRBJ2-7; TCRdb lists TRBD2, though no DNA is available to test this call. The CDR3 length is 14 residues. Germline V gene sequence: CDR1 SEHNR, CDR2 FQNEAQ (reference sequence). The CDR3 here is CASSKRGDAYEQYF.

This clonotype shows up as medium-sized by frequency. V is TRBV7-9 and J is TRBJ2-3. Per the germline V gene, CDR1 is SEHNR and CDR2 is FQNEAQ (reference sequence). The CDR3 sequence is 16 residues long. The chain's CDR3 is CASSLGTASSTDTQYF.

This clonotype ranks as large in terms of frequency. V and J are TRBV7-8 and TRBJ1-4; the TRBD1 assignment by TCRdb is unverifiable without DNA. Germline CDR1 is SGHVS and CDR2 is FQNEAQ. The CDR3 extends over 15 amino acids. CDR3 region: CASSRSTGGNEKLFF. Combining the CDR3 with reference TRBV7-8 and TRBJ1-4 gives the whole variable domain GAGVSQSPRYKVAKRGQDVALRCDPISGHVSLFWYQQALGQGPEFLTYFQNEAQLDKSGLPSDRFFAERPEGSVSTLKIQRTQQEDSAVYLCASSRSTGGNEKLFFGSGTQLSVL.

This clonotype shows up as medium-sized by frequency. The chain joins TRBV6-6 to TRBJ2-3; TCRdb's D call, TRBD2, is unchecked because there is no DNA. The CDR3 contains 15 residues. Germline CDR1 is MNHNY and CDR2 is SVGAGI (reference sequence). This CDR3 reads CASSLGRAGTDTQYF.